One and the same sample provided the 21 T cell receptor beta chains below, sequenced in a study of T cell responses to AZD1222 COVID-19 vaccine. TCRdb's table, derived via immunoSEQ multiplex PCR, lists solely in-frame clones and lacks some. The table has over 110,000 clones, over 85% seen once. The sequencing used peripheral blood, collected on day 0 of AZD1222 vaccination. The receptors derive from an adult in good health.

The V call is TRBV2, the J call TRBJ2-7; perhaps TRBD2 as D (6 bases). The CDR3 contains 11 residues. Trimming removed 8 bases at V and 3 bases at J, with 8 bases between. The germline CDR1 and CDR2 sequences are SNHLY and FYNNEI. The CDR3: CASGRLYEQYF. CDR3 nucleotide sequence: TGTGCCAGCGGGAGGCTCTACGAGCAGTACTTC.

The J gene is TRBJ2-7, the V gene TRBV3-1 (or the pseudogene TRBV3-2); the D is unclear. The CDR3 is 15 amino acids. Trimming removed 1 base at V and 1 base at J, with 11 bases between. Germline-derived CDR1 and CDR2 are LGHDT and YNNKEL (reference sequence). Here the CDR3 reads CASSQAPRNSYEQYF. In DNA, the CDR3 is TGTGCCAGCAGCCAAGCTCCTAGAAATTCCTACGAGCAGTACTTC.

This chain joins TRBV6-5 and TRBJ1-1, with D tentatively TRBD1 (5 bases). CDR1 is MNHEY, CDR2 SVGAGI, per germline. V dropped 2 bases and J dropped 3 bases, with 10 bases sitting between them. CDR3 length: 14 amino acids. In DNA form, the CDR3 reads TGTGCCAGCAGTTACAGGGGCAGCCACACTGAAGCTTTCTTT. Encoded protein: CASSYRGSHTEAFF.

This chain joins TRBV5-6 and TRBJ2-3; D is ambiguous. The CDR3 covers 13 residues. Deletions cut 2 bases from V and 3 bases from J, with 7 bases between. Germline values: CDR1 SGHDT, CDR2 YYEEEE. The CDR3 nucleotides are TGTGCCAGCAGCTTCGGGCCGACAGATACGCAGTATTTT. It yields the protein CASSFGPTDTQYF.

The chain carries TRBV6-5 and TRBJ2-2, with D uncertain. The germline V gene encodes CDR1 MNHEY and CDR2 SVGAGI. Trimming left V 2 bases short and J 1 base short, with 2 bases between. The length of the CDR3 is 13 residues. In nucleotides, the CDR3 is TGTGCCAGCAGTTACCAGAACACCGGGGAGCTGTTTTTT. The encoded protein is CASSYQNTGELFF.

The rearrangement links TRBV18 to TRBJ1-2; D may be TRBD1 (6 bases). V lost 3 bases and J 1 base, leaving 12 bases between the germline ends. Germline assignment: CDR1 KGHSH and CDR2 LQKENI. The CDR3 spans 15 residues. The CDR3 reads CASSPAAGVNYGYTF. DNA of the CDR3: TGTGCCAGCTCACCCGCCGCAGGGGTTAACTATGGCTACACCTTC.

The V and J genes are TRBV6-4 and TRBJ2-6, with D possibly matching TRBD1 (5 bases). The ends were cut back, 6 bases at V and 4 bases at J, with 10 bases in the middle. The length of the CDR3 is 14 residues. The germline CDR1 and CDR2 sequences are MRHNA and SNTAGT. The CDR3 DNA is TGTGCCAGCAGCAGGGTTTCGGGGGCCAACGTCCTGACTTTC. This translates into CASSRVSGANVLTF.

The rearrangement links TRBV7-3 to TRBJ2-1, with TRBD2 matching over 10 bases. CDR1 and CDR2 (germline): SGHTA, FQGTGA. The J segment lost 6 bases and the V segment lost 5 bases, leaving 10 bases of the junction unmatched. There are 16 residues in the CDR3. The CDR3 protein is CASSPSAQREGNEQFF. In DNA form, the CDR3 reads TGTGCCAGCAGCCCCAGTGCCCAGCGGGAGGGCAATGAGCAGTTCTTC. The variable domain in full, with the rest retrieved from reference TRBV7-3 and TRBJ2-1, is GAGVSQTPSNKVTEKGKYVELRCDPISGHTALYWYRQSLGQGPEFLIYFQGTGAADDSGLPNDRFFAVRPEGSVSTLKIQRTERGDSAVYLCASSPSAQREGNEQFFGPGTRLTVL.

This clone was picked up one time. V gene TRBV28 combines with J gene TRBJ1-1, with TRBD1 matching over 7 bases. The CDR3 totals 14 residues. Unmatched junction bases numbered 6, after V lost 3 bases and J lost 5 bases. The germline V gene encodes CDR1 MDHEN and CDR2 SYDVKM. CDR3 nucleotides: TGTGCCAGCAGTTTCCCAGGGGGAATAACTGAAGCTTTCTTT. Encoded protein: CASSFPGGITEAFF.

The chain recombines TRBV6-5 with TRBJ2-2; 8 bases map to TRBD2. The CDR3 has 15 amino acids. Germline trimming cut 7 bases from V and 4 bases from J; bases unmatched to any gene: 8. Germline V CDR1 and CDR2: MNHEY, SVGAGI. Here the CDR3 DNA reads TGTGCCAGCACCTTATTCGGGAGGGCCACCGGGGAGCTGTTTTTT. Amino acid sequence: CASTLFGRATGELFF.

The rearrangement links TRBV5-1 to TRBJ2-7; D is ambiguous. The V end was cut by 3 bases, the J end by 7 bases, with 8 bases between. CDR3 length: 11 residues. Germline-derived CDR1 and CDR2 are SGHRS and YFSETQ. The CDR3 sequence: CASSSLWEQYF. In DNA, the CDR3 is TGCGCCAGCAGCTCTCTCTGGGAGCAGTACTTC. Variable domain in full (rest from reference TRBV5-1 and TRBJ2-7): KAGVTQTPRYLIKTRGQQVTLSCSPISGHRSVSWYQQTPGQGLQFLFEYFSETQRNKGNFPGRFSGRQFSNSRSEMNVSTLELGDSALYLCASSSLWEQYFGPGTRLTVT.

The chain carries TRBV12-5 and TRBJ1-5; possible D gene TRBD1, 5 bases. With 4 bases removed from V and 4 bases from J, the gap between germline ends came to 17 bases. The CDR3 spans 16 residues. The germline V gene has CDR1 LGHNT and CDR2 FRNRAP. The CDR3 DNA is TGTGCTAGTGGTTCGCTGGGGGGGTCTGGGAATCAGCCCCAGCATTTT. Translation: CASGSLGGSGNQPQHF.

The V gene is TRBV6-5, the J gene TRBJ1-2, with D perhaps matching TRBD1 (6 bases). V was shortened by 6 bases and J by 4 bases, with 12 bases between the two germline ends. CDR3 length: 13 amino acids. Germline CDR1 MNHEY, CDR2 SVGAGI. CDR3 region: CASSPRQAYGYTF. In DNA, the CDR3 is TGTGCCAGCAGCCCACGACAGGCCTATGGCTACACCTTC.

V usage is TRBV19 and J usage is TRBJ2-1, with 7 bases fitting TRBD1. J gave up 1 base and V 6 bases, and 9 bases lay outside the gene matches. CDR3 length: 16 residues. CDR1 and CDR2 (germline): LNHDA, SQIVND (reference sequence). CDR3 sequence (DNA): TGTGCCAGTAGGGGGGACAGTTCGAAGTCCTACAATGAGCAGTTCTTC. Translation: CASRGDSSKSYNEQFF.

The gene calls are TRBV11-2 and TRBJ2-3; D is unclear. The CDR3 extends over 14 amino acids. The germline gives CDR1 SGHAT, CDR2 FQNNGV. V was trimmed by 1 base and J by 5 bases, leaving 10 bases between them. CDR3 sequence (DNA): TGTGCCAGCAGCTTAGCGGTAGTGAGAGATACGCAGTATTTT. Translating gives CASSLAVVRDTQYF.

The J gene is TRBJ2-1, the V gene TRBV19; D might be TRBD1 or TRBD2, each matching 6 bases. Germline assignment: CDR1 LNHDA and CDR2 SQIVND (reference sequence). The ends were cut back, 6 bases at V and 2 bases at J, with 14 bases in the middle. The CDR3 spans 15 residues. The CDR3 nucleotides read TGTGCCAGTAGCTCGGGGGACACTACCTACAATGAGCAGTTCTTC. Its protein is CASSSGDTTYNEQFF. Full variable domain (outside the CDR3, taken from reference TRBV19 and TRBJ2-1): DGGITQSPKYLFRKEGQNVTLSCEQNLNHDAMYWYRQDPGQGLRLIYYSQIVNDFQKGDIAEGYSVSREKKESFPLTVTSAQKNPTAFYLCASSSGDTTYNEQFFGPGTRLTVL.

The V gene is TRBV5-1, the J gene TRBJ1-4; 7 bases line up with TRBD1. V lost 4 bases and J lost 3; bases outside the gene matches: 6. This CDR3 is 15 amino acids long. Germline V gene data show CDR1 as SGHRS and CDR2 as YFSETQ. CDR3 region: CASSVPTGSNEKLFF. The CDR3 region has the DNA TGCGCCAGCAGCGTACCGACAGGGTCTAATGAAAAACTGTTTTTT.

The rearrangement links TRBV7-8 to TRBJ2-7; 7 bases agree with TRBD2. Germline values: CDR1 SGHVS, CDR2 FQNEAQ. The CDR3 runs to 15 residues. J lost 4 bases, V lost 5 bases, and 11 bases had no gene match. The CDR3 nucleotides read TGTGCCAGCAGCCCCAGCGGGGTGGGGCTGTACGAGCAGTACTTC. This translates into CASSPSGVGLYEQYF.

This chain links TRBV28 with TRBJ1-1, with TRBD1 as a possible D gene (5 bases). The CDR3 is 15 amino acids. The V gene's germline CDR1 is MDHEN and CDR2 SYDVKM. V gave up 1 base and J gave up 6 bases, with 15 bases separating them. CDR3 coding DNA: TGTGCCAGCAGTTTATTGACGCTGAGGGGAGCTGAAGCTTTCTTT. This codes for CASSLLTLRGAEAFF.

This CDR3 reads CASSERSSERVITDTQYF. CDR3 nucleotides: TGTGCCAGCAGCGAGAGGAGCTCGGAGCGGGTAATCACAGATACGCAGTATTTT. The V gene is TRBV9, the J gene TRBJ2-3, with D possibly matching TRBD2 (6 bases). Germline V gives CDR1 SGDLS, CDR2 YYNGEE. This CDR3 is 18 amino acids long. Trimming pared 3 bases from V and 2 bases from J, leaving 22 bases between.

This clone was counted once. The chain joins TRBV5-1 to TRBJ2-7; possibly TRBD2 for D (6 bases). Germline V gene lookup returns CDR1 SGHRS and CDR2 YFSETQ. Trimming removed 1 base from V and 1 base from J, with 9 bases in between. This CDR3 is 14 amino acids long. The CDR3 DNA follows: TGCGCCAGCAGCTTGAGTAGCGGATCCTACGAGCAGTACTTC. The encoded protein is CASSLSSGSYEQYF.